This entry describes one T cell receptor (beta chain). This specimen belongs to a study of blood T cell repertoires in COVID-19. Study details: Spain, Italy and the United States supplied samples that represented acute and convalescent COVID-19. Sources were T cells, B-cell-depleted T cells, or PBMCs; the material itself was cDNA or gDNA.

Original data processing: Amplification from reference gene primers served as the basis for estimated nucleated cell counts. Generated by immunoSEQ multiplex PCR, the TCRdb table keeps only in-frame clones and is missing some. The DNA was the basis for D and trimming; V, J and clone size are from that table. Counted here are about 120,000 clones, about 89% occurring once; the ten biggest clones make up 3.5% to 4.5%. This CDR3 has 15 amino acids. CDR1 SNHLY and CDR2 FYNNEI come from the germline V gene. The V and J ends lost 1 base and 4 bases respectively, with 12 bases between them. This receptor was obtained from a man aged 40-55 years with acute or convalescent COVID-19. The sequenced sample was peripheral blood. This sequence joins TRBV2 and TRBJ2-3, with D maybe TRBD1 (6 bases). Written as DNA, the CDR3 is TGTGCCAGCAGTGAAGATGGCCAGGGGTCAGATACGCAGTATTTT. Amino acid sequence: CASSEDGQGSDTQYF.